A single sample is the source of the 19 T cell receptor beta chains below, sequenced in a study of CD8 T cells in ankylosing spondylitis. TCRdb ran MiXCR on the 5' RACE reads and lists one entry per CDR3 protein. The data show about 90,000 distinct CDR3 sequences, with around 27% seen just once and roughly three fifths held by the top ten. The sample taken for sequencing was blood, either unsorted or a sorted T cell fraction (not recorded which). All receptors come from a male donor with ankylosing spondylitis or in good health (not recorded which).

The chain combines TRBV6-1 with TRBJ1-4, with TRBD1 matching 8 bases. The CDR3 contains 15 residues. Germline V gives CDR1 MNHNS, CDR2 SASEGT. V was clipped by 6 bases and J by 5 bases; unmatched bases: 8. In DNA form, the CDR3 reads TGTGCCAGCAGCGACAGGGGACGAGAAAATGAAAAACTGTTTTTT. This sequence encodes CASSDRGRENEKLFF.

The rearrangement joins TRBV2 to TRBJ1-2; D is uncertain. Germline V gene data show CDR1 as SNHLY and CDR2 as FYNNEI. CDR3 length: 13 residues. V was cut by 1 base and J by 2 bases, with 5 bases left in between. The CDR3 spells CASSEEANYGYTF. The DNA for the CDR3 is TGTGCCAGCAGTGAAGAGGCGAACTATGGCTACACCTTC.

This clonotype was seen a handful of times. V is TRBV29-1 and J is TRBJ2-3, with D uncertain. Trimming shortened V by 5 bases and J by 1 base, and 13 bases separated the two germline ends. The CDR3 sequence is 14 residues long. The germline V gene encodes CDR1 SQVTM and CDR2 ANQGSEA. The CDR3 DNA sequence: TGCAGCGTTCTACTCTCGTGGGGCACAGATACGCAGTATTTT. Its protein is CSVLLSWGTDTQYF.

This clonotype was observed many times. CDR3 protein: CSVRTGGYEQYF. CDR3 in DNA: TGCAGCGTCAGGACAGGGGGTTACGAGCAGTACTTC. This rearrangement joins TRBV29-1 to TRBJ2-7; 10 bases match TRBD1. Germline assignment: CDR1 SQVTM and CDR2 ANQGSEA. There are 12 residues in the CDR3. Unmatched junction bases numbered 3, after V lost 6 bases and J lost 4 bases.

This clonotype was seen repeatedly, ten times or more. This chain joins TRBV3-1 and TRBJ2-1; D possibly matches TRBD1 or TRBD2 (5 bases each). This CDR3 is 12 amino acids long. V was pared by 3 bases and J by 14 bases, with 14 bases between. Germline lookup yields CDR1 LGHDT and CDR2 YNNKEL (reference sequence). The CDR3 region has the DNA TGTGCCAGCAGCCAGGCCCGGGACGCCAAGTTCTTC. This sequence encodes CASSQARDAKFF.

This clonotype was counted only a few times. The chain links TRBV18 to TRBJ1-1; D ambiguous. This CDR3 contains 17 residues. Deletions cut 2 bases from V and 5 bases from J, with 21 bases between. The V gene's germline CDR1 is KGHSH and CDR2 LQKENI. The CDR3 reads CASSPNLLRGSGTEAFF. The CDR3 DNA follows: TGTGCCAGCTCACCAAATCTGCTCCGGGGATCGGGGACTGAAGCTTTCTTT.

This sequence joins TRBV7-9 and TRBJ1-2; a possible D gene is TRBD1 (5 bases). Germline V gene data show CDR1 as SEHNR and CDR2 as FQNEAQ (reference sequence). This CDR3 region has 15 residues. V lost 8 bases and J 11 bases, leaving 27 bases between the germline ends. The DNA of the CDR3 is TGTGCCAGCGAACCGTGGGGGGAGTACCGCGATAGGTACACCTTC. This sequence encodes CASEPWGEYRDRYTF.

The DNA of the CDR3 is TGCGCCAGCAGCCCAACCAGGGAGTTGCTGGGGACTGAAGCTTTCTTT. Translated, it gives CASSPTRELLGTEAFF. This chain connects TRBV5-1 to TRBJ1-1; weak D call: TRBD1 (5 bases). From germline, CDR1 is SGHRS and CDR2 YFSETQ. Trimming stripped 4 bases from V and 5 bases from J, with 21 bases between. CDR3 length equals 16 residues.

Only a few counts were recorded for this clonotype. In DNA form, the CDR3 reads TGCAGTGCTAGTCCGCCGGGACTTATCCAAGAGACCCAGTACTTC. This sequence encodes CSASPPGLIQETQYF. The rearrangement uses TRBV20-1 and TRBJ2-5, with a possible D match to TRBD2 (6 bases). Trimming stripped 3 bases from V and 1 base from J, with 15 bases between. Germline CDR1 is DFQATT and CDR2 is SNEGSKA (reference sequence). This CDR3 region has 15 residues.

The V and J genes are TRBV3-1 and TRBJ2-5; the match to TRBD1 covers 10 bases. Trimming took 1 base from V and 4 from J; bases not matched to a gene: 0. Germline lookup yields CDR1 LGHDT and CDR2 YNNKEL (reference sequence). This CDR3 region has 14 residues. Here the CDR3 reads CASSQGTGGETQYF. CDR3 sequence (DNA): TGTGCCAGCAGCCAAGGGACAGGGGGAGAGACCCAGTACTTC.

This clonotype came up a few times. This rearrangement joins TRBV20-1 to TRBJ2-5; 7 nucleotides agree with TRBD1. Germline loops: CDR1 DFQATT, CDR2 SNEGSKA (reference sequence). The CDR3 sequence is 12 residues long. V lost 7 bases to trimming and J lost 4 bases; unmatched junction nucleotides: 6. DNA for the CDR3: TGCAGTGTTAACAGGGGATCAGAGACCCAGTACTTC. This codes for CSVNRGSETQYF.

This clonotype was seen a handful of times. The rearrangement uses TRBV7-9 and TRBJ2-3; the D gene is possibly TRBD2 (6 bases). CDR3 length equals 16 residues. V dropped 5 bases and J dropped 4 bases, with 19 bases sitting between them. Per the germline V gene, CDR1 is SEHNR and CDR2 is FQNEAQ (reference sequence). The CDR3 protein is CASSEYLAETPDTQYF. The DNA of the CDR3 is TGTGCCAGCAGCGAATATTTAGCGGAAACCCCAGATACGCAGTATTTT.

This clonotype was observed many times. The V gene is TRBV5-1, the J gene TRBJ2-1, with 11 bases aligning to TRBD1. Trimming took 0 bases from V and 5 from J; bases not matched to a gene: 7. The CDR3 spans 17 residues. The germline V gene has CDR1 SGHRS and CDR2 YFSETQ. CDR3 coding DNA: TGCGCCAGCAGCTTGGATGTCCGGACAGGGGGCAACAATGAGCAGTTCTTC. Amino acids: CASSLDVRTGGNNEQFF.

This clonotype has more than one count but fewer than ten. The chain uses TRBV5-1 and TRBJ2-3; a possible D gene is TRBD2 (5 bases). The CDR3 contains 15 residues. Germline-derived CDR1 and CDR2 are SGHRS and YFSETQ. V dropped 3 bases and J dropped 0 bases, with 11 bases sitting between them. The CDR3 sequence is CASSSADGSTDTQYF. In DNA, the CDR3 is TGCGCCAGCAGCTCAGCGGACGGAAGCACAGATACGCAGTATTTT.

This sequence joins TRBV10-3 and TRBJ1-5; 7 nucleotides match TRBD1. With 4 bases clipped from V and 5 bases from J, the junction kept 2 bases outside the gene matches. There are 13 residues in the CDR3. Per the germline V gene, CDR1 is ENHRY and CDR2 is SYGVKD. CDR3 nucleotide sequence: TGTGCCATCAGTGGGGACAGTTATCAGCCCCAGCATTTT. Translating it yields CAISGDSYQPQHF.

The rearrangement links TRBV3-1 to TRBJ1-2, with D uncertain. The germline CDR1 and CDR2 sequences are LGHDT and YNNKEL (reference sequence). CDR3 length: 12 residues. Trimming pared 6 bases from V and 5 bases from J, leaving 10 bases between. CDR3 DNA: TGTGCCAGCAGGGCTTCGGGGTATGGCTACACCTTC. This translates into CASRASGYGYTF.

This chain links TRBV5-6 with TRBJ2-2, with D unresolved. The CDR3 sequence is 12 residues long. V shed 1 base and J shed 6 bases, with 4 bases lying between them. From germline, CDR1 is SGHDT and CDR2 YYEEEE. The CDR3 reads CASSLLSGELFF. The CDR3 coding sequence is TGTGCCAGCAGCTTGTTATCCGGGGAGCTGTTTTTT.

The sample holds a few counts of this clonotype. The chain joins TRBV7-6 to TRBJ2-5, with no clear D. The length of the CDR3 is 13 residues. Trimming stripped 4 bases from V and 4 bases from J, with 10 bases between. Germline V CDR1 and CDR2: SGHVS, FNYEAQ. The CDR3 bases are TGTGCCAGCAGCTCCCCCCCCGGAGAGACCCAGTACTTC. Amino acids: CASSSPPGETQYF.

V usage is TRBV18 and J usage is TRBJ1-4, with TRBD1 as a possible D gene (5 bases). Germline-derived CDR1 and CDR2 are KGHSH and LQKENI. Trimming cost V 2 bases and J 7 bases, with 8 bases left between them. The CDR3 contains 13 residues. In DNA, the CDR3 is TGTGCCAGCTCACCAGGGACGGGTGAAAAACTGTTTTTT. Protein sequence: CASSPGTGEKLFF.